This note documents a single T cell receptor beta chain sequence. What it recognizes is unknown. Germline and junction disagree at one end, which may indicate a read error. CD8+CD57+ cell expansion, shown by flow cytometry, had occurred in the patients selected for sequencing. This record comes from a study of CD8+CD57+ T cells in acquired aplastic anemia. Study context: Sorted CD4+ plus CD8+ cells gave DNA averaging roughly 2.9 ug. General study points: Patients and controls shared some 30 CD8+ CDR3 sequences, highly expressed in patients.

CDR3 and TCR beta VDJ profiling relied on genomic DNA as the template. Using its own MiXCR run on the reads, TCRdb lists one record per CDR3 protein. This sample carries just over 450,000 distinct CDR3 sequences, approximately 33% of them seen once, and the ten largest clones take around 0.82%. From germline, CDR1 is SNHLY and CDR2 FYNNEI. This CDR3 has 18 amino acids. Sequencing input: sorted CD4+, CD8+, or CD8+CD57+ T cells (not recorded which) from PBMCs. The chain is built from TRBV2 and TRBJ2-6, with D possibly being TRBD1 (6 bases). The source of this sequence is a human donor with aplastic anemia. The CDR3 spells CATSDLRGLGSGANVLTF. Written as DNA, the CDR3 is TGTGCCACCAGTGATTTGAGGGGGTTGGGCTCTGGGGCCAACGTCCTGACTTTC. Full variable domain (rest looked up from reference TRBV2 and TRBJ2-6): EPEVTQTPSHQVTQMGQEVILRCVPISNHLYFYWYRQILGQKVEFLVSFYNNEISEKSEIFDDQFSVERPDGSNFTLKIRSTKLEDSAMYFCATSDLRGLGSGANVLTFGAGSRLTVL.